These T cell receptor beta chains were read from a single sample in a study of cytomegalovirus exposure and HLA in healthy donors. Method: immunoSEQ multiplex PCR; TCRdb's copy keeps in-frame clones and lacks some. The sample includes about 90,000 clones, about 88% seen only once; the top ten take around 2.3%. Sequenced material: PBMCs. The receptor set was obtained from a man between 18 and 35 years old in good health and CMV-seronegative. Each CDR3 is given with its conserved first and last residue. The order of the fields is J gene, CDR3 length, clone size, V gene, D gene, CDR3 DNA, CDR3 protein. D genes are given only for firm matches. Clone size, where shown, is once, few, many, or a class for clones that have expanded.

>TRBJ1-1|15|once|TRBV5-4|NA
TGTGCCAGCAGCTGGGGCCGGGGGGTGAACACTGAAGCTTTCTTT
CASSWGRGVNTEAFF
>TRBJ1-1|14|NA|TRBV19|NA
TGTGCCAGTGTCCCCCGGGACATGAACACTGAAGCTTTCTTT
CASVPRDMNTEAFF
>TRBJ1-1|17|NA|TRBV5-5|TRBD1
TGTGCCAGCAGCCCGGACCCACAGGGGGCGCGTGGCACTGAAGCTTTCTTT
CASSPDPQGARGTEAFF
>TRBJ1-2|13|NA|TRBV7-9|NA
TGTGCCAGCAGCCAAGACATTCTCTATGGCTACACCTTC
CASSQDILYGYTF
>TRBJ2-7|13|few|TRBV6-1|NA
TGTGCCAGCAGTGTGTGGGAGAACTACGAGCAGTACTTC
CASSVWENYEQYF
>TRBJ2-1|13|NA|TRBV7-9|TRBD2
TGTGCCAGCAGCTTAGCTCTGGCGGGAGGGCAGTTCTTC
CASSLALAGGQFF
>TRBJ1-1|15|NA|TRBV29-1|NA
TGCAGCGTTGAGGGGCGAGCAGTTATGAACACTGAAGCTTTCTTT
CSVEGRAVMNTEAFF
>TRBJ2-2|15|NA|TRBV6-6|TRBD2
TGTGCCAGCAGTCCTCTAGCGGGAGCTCCCGGGGAGCTGTTTTTT
CASSPLAGAPGELFF
>TRBJ1-5|16|NA|TRBV7-2|NA
TGTGCCAGCAGCTTAGCGGGGCTGGGTAGCAATCAGCCCCAGCATTTT
CASSLAGLGSNQPQHF
>TRBJ2-3|15|NA|TRBV6-1|TRBD2
TGTGCCAGCAAAAATAGCGGGAGGGACACAGATACGCAGTATTTT
CASKNSGRDTDTQYF
>TRBJ1-5|15|NA|TRBV6-1|NA
TGTGCCAGCAGTGGAGATGAGGGGGGCAATCAGCCCCAGCATTTT
CASSGDEGGNQPQHF
>TRBJ1-1|14|once|TRBV5-1|NA
TGCGCCAGCAGCGCGGGACCGCCCAACACTGAAGCTTTCTTT
CASSAGPPNTEAFF
>TRBJ2-3|13|NA|TRBV6-6|NA
TGTGCCAGCAGAATCCTCACTACAGATACGCAGTATTTT
CASRILTTDTQYF
>TRBJ2-7|15|few|TRBV6-1|NA
TGTGCCAGCAGGGGCCAGCCGACGAGCTCCTACGAGCAGTACTTC
CASRGQPTSSYEQYF
>TRBJ2-3|15|NA|TRBV6-1|NA
TGTGCCAGCAGGCCTACTAGCACTAGCACAGATACGCAGTATTTT
CASRPTSTSTDTQYF
>TRBJ2-1|14|NA|TRBV29-1|TRBD2
TGCAGCGCCCTTAGCGGGAGGGCCGACAATGAGCAGTTCTTC
CSALSGRADNEQFF
>TRBJ1-2|15|once|TRBV7-8|NA
TGTGCCAGCAGCTTAATCTCCGGAGGAGACTATGGCTACACCTTC
CASSLISGGDYGYTF
>TRBJ2-3|14|NA|TRBV29-1|TRBD2
TGCAGCGTTGACCTAGCGGGTGGCACAGATACGCAGTATTTT
CSVDLAGGTDTQYF
>TRBJ1-1|14|NA|TRBV5-1|TRBD1
TGCGCCAGCAGCGGCACAGGGGAGGCCACTGAAGCTTTCTTT
CASSGTGEATEAFF
>TRBJ2-3|14|NA|TRBV5-1|NA
TGCGCCAGCAGCTTGGGTGCAGGCACAGATACGCAGTATTTT
CASSLGAGTDTQYF
>TRBJ2-1|15|NA|TRBV7-2|TRBD1
TGTGCCAGCAACCAACAGGGGGCCTCAGGGAATGAGCAGTTCTTC
CASNQQGASGNEQFF
>TRBJ1-2|11|NA|TRBV20-1|NA
TGCAGTGCTTGGACGGGATCTGGCTACACCTTC
CSAWTGSGYTF
>TRBJ1-2|15|NA|TRBV19|NA
TGTGCCAGTAGTATATCTGGACAGCTTTTCTATGGCTACACCTTC
CASSISGQLFYGYTF
>TRBJ1-1|16|NA|TRBV4-1|NA
TGCGCCAGCAGCCAAGAACGGGACTGGCCCCCCACTGAAGCTTTCTTT
CASSQERDWPPTEAFF
>TRBJ2-3|17|NA|TRBV9|TRBD1
TGTGCCAGCAGCGGGCACCAGGAAGGGGGCGCGACAGATACGCAGTATTTT
CASSGHQEGGATDTQYF
>TRBJ1-5|15|once|TRBV6-5|NA
TGTGCCAGCAGTTTATACAAGGGGGGCAATCAGCCCCAGCATTTT
CASSLYKGGNQPQHF
>TRBJ2-7|12|NA|TRBV15|NA
TGTGCCACCAGCACCCCTTCCTACGAGCAGTACTTC
CATSTPSYEQYF
>TRBJ1-5|12|NA|TRBV29-1|NA
TGCAGCGTTAAACAGCCCAATCAGCCCCAGCATTTT
CSVKQPNQPQHF
>TRBJ2-7|14|NA|TRBV9|NA
TGTGCCAGCAGCGATCGACAGGATCCCTACGAGCAGTACTTC
CASSDRQDPYEQYF
>TRBJ2-6|15|NA|TRBV5-1|NA
TGCGCCAGCAAACAGGACAGTACTGGGGCCAACGTCCTGACTTTC
CASKQDSTGANVLTF
>TRBJ1-1|13|NA|TRBV11-2|NA
TGTGCCAGCAGCCCACAGGGTACAAGCTCTGCTTTCTTT
CASSPQGTSSAFF
>TRBJ1-1|12|NA|TRBV29-1|NA
TGCAGCGCGGAAACAGGGTTCGCTGAAGCTTTCTTT
CSAETGFAEAFF
>TRBJ2-5|14|NA|TRBV6-5|NA
TGTGCCAGCAGTGGTGGACAGCCCCAAGAGACCCAGTACTTC
CASSGGQPQETQYF
>TRBJ1-2|15|NA|TRBV4-3|NA
TGCGCCAGCAGCCAAGTGGATGGTCGGGGGTATGGCTACACCTTC
CASSQVDGRGYGYTF
>TRBJ2-1|15|NA|TRBV7-8|TRBD2
TGTGCCAGCGACCGAGCGGGAGGTTCCTACAATGAGCAGTTCTTC
CASDRAGGSYNEQFF
>TRBJ1-5|15|NA|TRBV6-1|NA
TGTGCCAGCAGTGAAGGTATAATAGTATTTCAGCCCCAGCATTTT
CASSEGIIVFQPQHF
>TRBJ2-3|14|NA|TRBV5-1|NA
TGCGCCACTCGTGATCCTAGGATCACAGATACGCAGTATTTT
CATRDPRITDTQYF
>TRBJ1-1|13|NA|TRBV2|TRBD1
TGTGCCAGCAGGGACAGGGCTGGCACTGAAGCTTTCTTT
CASRDRAGTEAFF
>TRBJ2-3|14|NA|TRBV7-7|NA
TGTGCTAGCAGCTTATCGGGGGGCACAGATACGCAGTATTTT
CASSLSGGTDTQYF
>TRBJ1-5|15|NA|TRBV9|TRBD1
TGTGCCAGCAGCGAGGGGACAGGGACTTCTCAGCCCCAGCATTTT
CASSEGTGTSQPQHF
>TRBJ1-5|18|NA|TRBV5-5|TRBD1
TGTGCCAGCAGCTTTAGAGACAGGGGGCGTGTTGGCAATCAGCCCCAGCATTTT
CASSFRDRGRVGNQPQHF
>TRBJ1-1|16|NA|TRBV27|TRBD1
TGTGCCAGCAGCGTGCAGCTACAGGGGTCGAACACTGAAGCTTTCTTT
CASSVQLQGSNTEAFF
>TRBJ2-7|14|NA|TRBV9|TRBD2
TGTGCCAGCATGGGGAGCGGGAGTGACTACGAGCAGTACTTC
CASMGSGSDYEQYF
>TRBJ1-3|15|NA|TRBV30|TRBD1
TGTGCCTGGAGTGTGGGACAGTACTCTGGAAACACCATATATTTT
CAWSVGQYSGNTIYF
>TRBJ1-6|15|NA|TRBV7-2|TRBD1
TGTGCCAGCAGCTTTGGGACAGCCCCCCCTGGGGCCCTCCACTTT
CASSFGTAPPGALHF
>TRBJ2-7|14|NA|TRBV18|NA
TGTGCCAGCTCACCGAGACAGAGCTCCTACGAGCAGTACTTC
CASSPRQSSYEQYF
>TRBJ1-5|13|NA|TRBV28|TRBD1
TGTGCCAGCGGGGACAGGGCACGTCAGCCCCAGCATTTT
CASGDRARQPQHF
>TRBJ2-7|15|NA|TRBV9|TRBD2
TGTGCCAGCAGCGGCGGACTAGCGGAGACCTACGAGCAGTACTTC
CASSGGLAETYEQYF
>TRBJ1-6|12|NA|TRBV30|NA
TGTGCCTGGAGCGACGCCCAGGGACCCCTCCACTTT
CAWSDAQGPLHF
>TRBJ2-2|14|NA|TRBV19|NA
TGTGCCAGTACCAAACAGACGAACACCGGGGAGCTGTTTTTT
CASTKQTNTGELFF
>TRBJ1-2|15|NA|TRBV7-9|TRBD1
TGTGCCAGCATCCTAGCCTTAGACAGGGCTGGCGGCTACACCTTC
CASILALDRAGGYTF
>TRBJ2-1|15|NA|TRBV6-5|TRBD1
TGTGCCAGCAGCCCACCGGCCCAGACAGGGGGTGAGCAGTTCTTC
CASSPPAQTGGEQFF
>TRBJ1-3|13|NA|TRBV6-4|NA
TGTGCCAGTCCGCTATCCTCTGGAAACACCATATATTTT
CASPLSSGNTIYF
>TRBJ2-7|17|NA|TRBV5-1|TRBD2
TGCGCCAGCAGCTTGGATAGCGGGGGGATCCGGACCTACGAGCAGTACTTC
CASSLDSGGIRTYEQYF
>TRBJ1-4|14|NA|TRBV7-9|TRBD1
TGTGCCAGCAGCGGGGGACAGTATAATGAAAAACTGTTTTTT
CASSGGQYNEKLFF
>TRBJ1-5|15|NA|TRBV28|NA
TGTGCCACCCTCGGACGGGAGATAGCAAATCAGCCCCAGCATTTT
CATLGREIANQPQHF
>TRBJ2-7|14|NA|TRBV5-1|NA
TGCGCCAGCAGCTTGGCCCGAGGTTCCTACGAGCAGTACTTC
CASSLARGSYEQYF
>TRBJ2-7|14|once|TRBV5-5|TRBD2
TGTGCCAGCACCCTGCCGGGGGGATCCTACGAGCAGTACTTC
CASTLPGGSYEQYF
>TRBJ2-3|16|NA|TRBV28|TRBD1
TGTGCCAGCAGTGTACCGGGACAGGGGACCACAGATACGCAGTATTTT
CASSVPGQGTTDTQYF